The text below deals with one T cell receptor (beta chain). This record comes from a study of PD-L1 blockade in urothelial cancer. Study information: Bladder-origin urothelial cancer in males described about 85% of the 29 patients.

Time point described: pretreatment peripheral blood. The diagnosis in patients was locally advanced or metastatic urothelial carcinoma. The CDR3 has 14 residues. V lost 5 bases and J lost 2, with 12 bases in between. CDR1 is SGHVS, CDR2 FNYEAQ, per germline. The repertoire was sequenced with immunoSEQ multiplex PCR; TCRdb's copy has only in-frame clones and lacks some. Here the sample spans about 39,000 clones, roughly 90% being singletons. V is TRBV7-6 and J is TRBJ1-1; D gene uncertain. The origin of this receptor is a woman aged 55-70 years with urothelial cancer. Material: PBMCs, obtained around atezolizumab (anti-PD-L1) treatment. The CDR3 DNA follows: TGTGCCAGCAGCCCTATGGGGAGTAACACTGAAGCTTTCTTT. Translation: CASSPMGSNTEAFF.